The 17 T cell receptor beta chains given below trace back to one sample, sequenced in a study of beta chain features in type 1 diabetes. Study conclusions and caveats: Type 1 diabetes patients had moderately but significantly shorter TCRB CDR3s in all four CD4+ subsets.

Sequencing targeted expressed TCRB transcripts, as all isolated RNA had been reverse transcribed. Data came from immunoSEQ multiplex PCR; TCRdb stores just in-frame clones and leaves some out. The data contain about 240,000 clones, approximately 15% of them singletons. No cognate antigen is known for these TCRs. Sequenced material: naive CD4+ T cells from blood. The receptors derive from a man aged 30 to 45 with type 1 diabetes.

A note on this clone: The same CDR3 can be traced to other DNA sequences in this sample. The chain couples TRBV2 to TRBJ2-7; D is possibly TRBD1 (7 bases). Trimming left V 7 bases short and J 4 bases short, with 8 bases between. The V gene's germline CDR1 is SNHLY and CDR2 FYNNEI. This CDR3 is 11 amino acids long. CDR3: CASTGGYEQYF. The DNA of the CDR3 is TGTGCCAGCACAGGGGGGTACGAGCAGTACTTC.

The V and J genes are TRBV5-4 and TRBJ2-7, with 9 bases aligning to TRBD1. This CDR3 has 11 residues. Losses at the gene ends were 4 bases for V and 12 bases for J; bases not matched to a gene: 5. CDR1 and CDR2 (germline): SGHNT, YYREEE (reference sequence). This chain's CDR3 is CASSTGTGLYF. The CDR3 DNA is TGTGCCAGCAGCACAGGGACAGGGCTGTACTTC.

Only a few counts were recorded for this clone. The rearrangement uses TRBV7-2 and TRBJ2-1, with unresolved D. Trimming took off 3 bases at V and 7 bases at J, with 4 bases between the two ends. This CDR3 spans 11 amino acids. The V gene's germline CDR1 is SGHTA and CDR2 FQGNSA. The CDR3 loop reads CASSFLNEQFF. The CDR3 nucleotides are TGTGCCAGCAGCTTCCTTAATGAGCAGTTCTTC.

This clone has more than one count but fewer than ten. The chain carries TRBV5-1 and TRBJ2-3; D is undetermined. The V gene lost 6 bases and the J gene lost 2 bases, with 13 bases spanning the gap. Germline V gives CDR1 SGHRS, CDR2 YFSETQ. The CDR3 loop spans 14 amino acids. In nucleotides, the CDR3 is TGCGCCAGCATGGGCTCCCCCAACACAGATACGCAGTATTTT. Protein product: CASMGSPNTDTQYF.

This clone was picked up a small number of times. Other nucleotide sequences from this sample produce the same CDR3. The CDR3 region is CASSPDTYEQYF. CDR3 nucleotide sequence: TGTGCCAGCAGCCCGGACACTTACGAGCAGTACTTC. The V and J genes are TRBV7-9 and TRBJ2-7; the D gene is possibly TRBD1 (5 bases). The CDR3 has 12 amino acids. V was pared by 5 bases and J by 4 bases, with 9 bases between. Looked up from germline, CDR1 is SEHNR and CDR2 is FQNEAQ (reference sequence). Together with reference TRBV7-9 and TRBJ2-7, the CDR3 gives the full variable domain: DTGVSQNPRHKITKRGQNVTFRCDPISEHNRLYWYRQTLGQGPEFLTYFQNEAQLEKSRLLSDRFSAERPKGSFSTLEIQRTEQGDSAMYLCASSPDTYEQYFGPGTRLTVT.

The CDR3 loop reads CAISERGGEGYEQYF. In DNA, the CDR3 is TGTGCCATCAGTGAGAGGGGGGGAGAGGGATACGAGCAGTACTTC. The gene calls are TRBV10-3 and TRBJ2-7, with a weak D call TRBD2 (7 bases). CDR3 length: 15 residues. V lost 2 bases, J lost 4 bases, and 15 bases lay in between. The germline V gene has CDR1 ENHRY and CDR2 SYGVKD.

This clone was seen more than once but under ten times. The chain joins TRBV9 to TRBJ2-1, with 9 bases that match TRBD2. CDR3 length equals 16 residues. Trimming took 5 bases from V and 9 from J; bases not matched to a gene: 15. Per germline, CDR1 SGDLS and CDR2 YYNGEE. CDR3 loop: CASSDEVAGVGSEQFF. The CDR3 DNA reads as TGTGCCAGCAGTGATGAAGTAGCGGGAGTTGGGTCTGAGCAGTTCTTC.

Notes on this clone: The sample holds other DNA sequences that translate to the same CDR3. The V and J genes are TRBV5-1 and TRBJ2-7, with TRBD2 matching 12 bases. Germline lookup yields CDR1 SGHRS and CDR2 YFSETQ. The CDR3 totals 16 residues. Trimming at V came to 4 bases and at J to 3 bases, leaving 8 bases not matched to a gene. The CDR3 loop reads CASSPGTSGSLYEQYF. The CDR3 bases are TGCGCCAGCAGCCCAGGGACTAGCGGGTCTCTCTACGAGCAGTACTTC.

This clone has only a few counts. This sequence joins TRBV6-5 and TRBJ2-2; tentatively, D is TRBD2 (5 bases). V was trimmed by 6 bases and J by 1 base, leaving 9 bases between them. This CDR3 has 14 residues. Germline CDR1 MNHEY, CDR2 SVGAGI. CDR3: CASRPDWNTGELFF. The CDR3 bases are TGTGCCAGCAGACCGGACTGGAACACCGGGGAGCTGTTTTTT.

This clone was seen a handful of times. The J gene is TRBJ2-5, the V gene TRBV11-2; D call uncertain. The germline gives CDR1 SGHAT, CDR2 FQNNGV. CDR3 length: 13 amino acids. Deletions cut 1 base from V and 2 bases from J, with 5 bases between. CDR3 nucleotide sequence: TGTGCCAGCAGCTTAGGCACACAAGAGACCCAGTACTTC. It is translated as CASSLGTQETQYF.

A few counts support this clone. A junction boundary mismatches the germline segment, possibly from a read error. The CDR3 loop reads CASSLVGREDGHTF. CDR3 in DNA: TGTGCCAGCAGCTTAGTAGGCAGGGAGGATGGCCACACCTTC. The chain recombines TRBV7-2 with TRBJ1-2; tentative D call: TRBD1 (5 bases). The germline CDR1 and CDR2 sequences are SGHTA and FQGNSA. The CDR3 loop spans 14 amino acids. Variable domain in full (rest from reference TRBV7-2 and TRBJ1-2): GAGVSQSPSNKVTEKGKDVELRCDPISGHTALYWYRQSLGQGLEFLIYFQGNSAPDKSGLPSDRFSAERTGGSVSTLTIQRTQQEDSAVYLCASSLVGREDGHTFGSGTRLTVV.

This clone was recorded a few times. The chain couples TRBV2 to TRBJ2-1; tentatively, D is TRBD2 (7 bases). CDR1 is SNHLY and CDR2 is FYNNEI in the germline V gene. CDR3 length: 17 amino acids. The V end lost 3 bases, the J end lost 5 bases, and 20 bases lay between the germline ends. For the CDR3, the DNA is TGTGCCAGCAGTGATTGGGGGGGGCCCCGACCAAACAATGAGCAGTTCTTC. Its translation: CASSDWGGPRPNNEQFF.

This sequence joins TRBV7-2 and TRBJ1-5, with D unresolved. Germline V gives CDR1 SGHTA, CDR2 FQGNSA. V gave up 1 base and J gave up 3 bases, with 10 bases separating them. This CDR3 is built from 15 residues. The CDR3 region has the DNA TGTGCCAGCAGCTTAGGAGGGCACTACAATCAGCCCCAGCATTTT. This gives the protein CASSLGGHYNQPQHF. The whole variable domain, filled in from reference TRBV7-2 and TRBJ1-5, reads GAGVSQSPSNKVTEKGKDVELRCDPISGHTALYWYRQSLGQGLEFLIYFQGNSAPDKSGLPSDRFSAERTGGSVSTLTIQRTQQEDSAVYLCASSLGGHYNQPQHFGDGTRLSIL.

The genes are TRBV7-9 and TRBJ2-7, with 8 bases aligning to TRBD2. V trimming: 3 bases; J trimming: 2 bases; junction bases outside the gene matches: 0. Germline assignment: CDR1 SEHNR and CDR2 FQNEAQ (reference sequence). The CDR3 extends over 13 amino acids. The CDR3 loop is CASSLGLAYEQYF. CDR3 nucleotide sequence: TGTGCCAGCAGCTTGGGACTAGCCTACGAGCAGTACTTC.

In its sample, this clone was seen a few times. The chain recombines TRBV7-9 with TRBJ2-5, with 7 bases matching TRBD2. This CDR3 spans 15 amino acids. V shed 0 bases, J shed 5 bases, and the junction held 6 bases outside the gene matches. CDR1 is SEHNR, CDR2 FQNEAQ, per germline (reference sequence). CDR3 in DNA: TGTGCCAGCAGCTTAGCCCTGGGGGAGGGGGAGACCCAGTACTTC. It specifies CASSLALGEGETQYF.

This clone has more than one count but fewer than ten. For the CDR3, the DNA is TGTGCCAGCAGCCCTTGGAACGGGGGGTTGGGCACTGAAGCTTTCTTT. Amino acid sequence: CASSPWNGGLGTEAFF. The chain recombines TRBV5-4 with TRBJ1-1, with D possibly matching TRBD1 (5 bases). CDR1 is SGHNT, CDR2 YYREEE, per germline (reference sequence). CDR3 length equals 16 residues. The V end lost 4 bases, the J end lost 4 bases, and 20 bases lay between the germline ends.

This clone was seen only a few times. The chain is built from TRBV7-9 and TRBJ1-1; no clear D gene. V was pared by 4 bases and J by 6 bases, with 9 bases between. This CDR3 contains 12 residues. Germline V CDR1 and CDR2: SEHNR, FQNEAQ (reference sequence). The CDR3 nucleotides are TGTGCCAGCAGCTCGGACTGGCCTGAAGCTTTCTTT. Its protein is CASSSDWPEAFF.